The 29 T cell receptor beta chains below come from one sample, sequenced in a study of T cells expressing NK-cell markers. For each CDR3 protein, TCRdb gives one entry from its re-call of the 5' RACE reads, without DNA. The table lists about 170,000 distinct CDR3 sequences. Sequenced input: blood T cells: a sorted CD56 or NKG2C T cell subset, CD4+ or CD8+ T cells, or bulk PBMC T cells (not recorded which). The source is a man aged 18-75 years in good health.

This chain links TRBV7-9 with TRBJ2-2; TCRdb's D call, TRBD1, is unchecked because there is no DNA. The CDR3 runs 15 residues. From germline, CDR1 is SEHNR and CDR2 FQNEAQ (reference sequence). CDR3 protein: CASATGQGETGELFF. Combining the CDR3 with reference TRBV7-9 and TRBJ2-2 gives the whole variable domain DTGVSQNPRHKITKRGQNVTFRCDPISEHNRLYWYRQTLGQGPEFLTYFQNEAQLEKSRLLSDRFSAERPKGSFSTLEIQRTEQGDSAMYLCASATGQGETGELFFGEGSRLTVL.

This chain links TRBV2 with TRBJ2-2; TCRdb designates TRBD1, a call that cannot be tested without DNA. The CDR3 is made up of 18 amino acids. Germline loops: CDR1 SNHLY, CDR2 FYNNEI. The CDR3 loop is CASSETLGWTGFTGELFF.

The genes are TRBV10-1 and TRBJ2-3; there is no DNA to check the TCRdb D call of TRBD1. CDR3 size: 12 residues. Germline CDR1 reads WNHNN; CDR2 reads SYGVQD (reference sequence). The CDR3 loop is CASRRPPESAYF.

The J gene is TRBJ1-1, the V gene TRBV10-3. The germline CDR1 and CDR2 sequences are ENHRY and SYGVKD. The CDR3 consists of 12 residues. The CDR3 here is CAIRQTNTEAFF.

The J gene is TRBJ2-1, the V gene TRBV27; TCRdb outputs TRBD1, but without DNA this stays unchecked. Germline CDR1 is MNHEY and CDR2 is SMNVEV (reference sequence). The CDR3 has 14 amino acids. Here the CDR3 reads CASSAGDRDNEQFF.

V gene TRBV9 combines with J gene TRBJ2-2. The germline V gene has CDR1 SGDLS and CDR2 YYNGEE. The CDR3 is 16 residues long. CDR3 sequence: CASSGVGSSNTGELFF.

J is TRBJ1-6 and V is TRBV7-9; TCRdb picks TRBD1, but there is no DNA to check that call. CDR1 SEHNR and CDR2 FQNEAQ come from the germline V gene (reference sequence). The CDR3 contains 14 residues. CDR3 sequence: CASSPPRTAASLHF. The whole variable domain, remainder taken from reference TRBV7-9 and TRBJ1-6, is DTGVSQNPRHKITKRGQNVTFRCDPISEHNRLYWYRQTLGQGPEFLTYFQNEAQLEKSRLLSDRFSAERPKGSFSTLEIQRTEQGDSAMYLCASSPPRTAASLHFGNGTRLTVT.

The chain's CDR3 is CASKPGQGQSPLHF. The chain employs TRBV27 and TRBJ1-6; with no DNA, the TCRdb D assignment of TRBD1 cannot be verified. Germline loops: CDR1 MNHEY, CDR2 SMNVEV (reference sequence). CDR3 length: 14 amino acids.

The CDR3 spells CASSVTKVAGVRGDEQFF. J is TRBJ2-1 and V is TRBV6-1; with no DNA, the TCRdb D assignment of TRBD1 cannot be verified. Germline V lookup: CDR1 MNHNS, CDR2 SASEGT. The CDR3 runs 18 residues.

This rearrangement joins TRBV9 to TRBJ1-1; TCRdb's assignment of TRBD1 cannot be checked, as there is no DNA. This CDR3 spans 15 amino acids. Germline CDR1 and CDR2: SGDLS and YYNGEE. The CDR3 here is CASSETGGLLTEAFF.

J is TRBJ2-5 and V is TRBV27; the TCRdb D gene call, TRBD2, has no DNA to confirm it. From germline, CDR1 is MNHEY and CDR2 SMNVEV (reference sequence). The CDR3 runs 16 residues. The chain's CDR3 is CASSLLVSGVQETQYF.

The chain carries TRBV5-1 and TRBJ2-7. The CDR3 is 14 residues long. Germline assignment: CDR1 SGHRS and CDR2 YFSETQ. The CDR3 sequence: CASSPDYEDYEQYF.

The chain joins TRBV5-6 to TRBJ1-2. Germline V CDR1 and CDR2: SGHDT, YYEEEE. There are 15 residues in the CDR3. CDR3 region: CASSLASSRREGYTF.

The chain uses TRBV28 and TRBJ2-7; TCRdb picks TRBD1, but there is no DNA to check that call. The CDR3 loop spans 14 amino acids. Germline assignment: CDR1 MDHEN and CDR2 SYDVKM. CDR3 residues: CASSQVVRAYEQYF.

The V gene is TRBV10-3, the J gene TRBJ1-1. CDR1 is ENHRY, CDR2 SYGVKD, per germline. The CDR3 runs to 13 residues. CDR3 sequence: CAISEWTFTEAFF.

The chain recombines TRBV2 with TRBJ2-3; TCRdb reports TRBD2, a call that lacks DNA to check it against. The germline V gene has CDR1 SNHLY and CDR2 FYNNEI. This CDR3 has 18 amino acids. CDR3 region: CASSSTSGGPPSTDTQYF.

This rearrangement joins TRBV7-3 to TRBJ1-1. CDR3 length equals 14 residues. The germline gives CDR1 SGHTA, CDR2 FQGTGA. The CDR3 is CASSQDGMNTEAFF.

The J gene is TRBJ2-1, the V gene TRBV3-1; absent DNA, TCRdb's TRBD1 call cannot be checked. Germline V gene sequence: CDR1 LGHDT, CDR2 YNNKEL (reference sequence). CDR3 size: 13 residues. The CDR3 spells CASSQGQGTEQFF.

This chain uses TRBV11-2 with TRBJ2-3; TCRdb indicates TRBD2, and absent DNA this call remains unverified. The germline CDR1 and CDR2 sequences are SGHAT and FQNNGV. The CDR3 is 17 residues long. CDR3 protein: CASSLGSSGGAWDTQYF.

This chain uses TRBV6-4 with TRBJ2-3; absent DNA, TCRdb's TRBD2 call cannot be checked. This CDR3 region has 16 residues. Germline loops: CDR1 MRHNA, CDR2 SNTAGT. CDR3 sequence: CASSDQAGALTDTQYF.

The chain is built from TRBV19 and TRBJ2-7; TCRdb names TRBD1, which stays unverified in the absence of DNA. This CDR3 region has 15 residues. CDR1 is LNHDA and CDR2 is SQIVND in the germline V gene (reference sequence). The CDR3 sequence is CASTPGQGAFYEQYF.

CDR3 in amino acids: CASFRGAYNEQFF. The rearrangement uses TRBV24-1 and TRBJ2-1; TCRdb's D call, TRBD1, is unchecked because there is no DNA. This CDR3 comprises 13 residues. Germline V gives CDR1 KGHDR, CDR2 SFDVKD.

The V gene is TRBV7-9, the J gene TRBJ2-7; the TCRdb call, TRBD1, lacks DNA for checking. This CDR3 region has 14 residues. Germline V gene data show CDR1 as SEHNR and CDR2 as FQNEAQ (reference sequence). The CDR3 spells CASSFGGHTYEQYF.

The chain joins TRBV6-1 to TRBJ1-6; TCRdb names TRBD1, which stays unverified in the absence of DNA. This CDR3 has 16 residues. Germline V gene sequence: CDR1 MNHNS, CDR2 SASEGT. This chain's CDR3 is CASRPKWGVDNSPLHF.

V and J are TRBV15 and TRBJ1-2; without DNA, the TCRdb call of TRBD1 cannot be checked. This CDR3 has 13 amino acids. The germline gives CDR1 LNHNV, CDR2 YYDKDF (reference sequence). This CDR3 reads CATQDRGDYGYTF.

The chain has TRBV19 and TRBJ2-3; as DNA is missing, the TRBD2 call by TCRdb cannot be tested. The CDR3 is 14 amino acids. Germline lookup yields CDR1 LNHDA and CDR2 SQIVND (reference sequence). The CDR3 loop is CASSASVGLNTQYF.

The CDR3 region is CAIRSGEVSYEQYF. The rearrangement links TRBV10-3 to TRBJ2-7. The CDR3 has 14 residues. Germline V gene lookup returns CDR1 ENHRY and CDR2 SYGVKD.

CDR3 region: CASSDSQGDEQFF. The chain uses TRBV6-4 and TRBJ2-1; the TRBD1 assignment by TCRdb is unverifiable without DNA. The CDR3 length is 13 residues. The germline gives CDR1 MRHNA, CDR2 SNTAGT.

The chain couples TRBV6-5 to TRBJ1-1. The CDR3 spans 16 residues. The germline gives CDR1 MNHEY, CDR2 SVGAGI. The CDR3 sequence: CASSYKAERLNTEAFF.